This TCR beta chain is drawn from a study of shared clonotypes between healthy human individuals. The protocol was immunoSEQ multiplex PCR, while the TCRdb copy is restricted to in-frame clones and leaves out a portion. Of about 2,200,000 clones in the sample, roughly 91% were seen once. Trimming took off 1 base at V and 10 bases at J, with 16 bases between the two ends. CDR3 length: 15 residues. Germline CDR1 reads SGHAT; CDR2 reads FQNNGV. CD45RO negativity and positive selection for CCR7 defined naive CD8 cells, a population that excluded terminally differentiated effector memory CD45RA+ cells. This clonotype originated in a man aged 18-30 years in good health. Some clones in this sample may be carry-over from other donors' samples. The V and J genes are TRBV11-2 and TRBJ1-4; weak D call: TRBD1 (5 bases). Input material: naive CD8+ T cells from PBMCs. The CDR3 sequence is CASSLVGGRDVKLFF. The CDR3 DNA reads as TGTGCCAGCAGCTTAGTCGGGGGTCGCGATGTAAAACTGTTTTTT.